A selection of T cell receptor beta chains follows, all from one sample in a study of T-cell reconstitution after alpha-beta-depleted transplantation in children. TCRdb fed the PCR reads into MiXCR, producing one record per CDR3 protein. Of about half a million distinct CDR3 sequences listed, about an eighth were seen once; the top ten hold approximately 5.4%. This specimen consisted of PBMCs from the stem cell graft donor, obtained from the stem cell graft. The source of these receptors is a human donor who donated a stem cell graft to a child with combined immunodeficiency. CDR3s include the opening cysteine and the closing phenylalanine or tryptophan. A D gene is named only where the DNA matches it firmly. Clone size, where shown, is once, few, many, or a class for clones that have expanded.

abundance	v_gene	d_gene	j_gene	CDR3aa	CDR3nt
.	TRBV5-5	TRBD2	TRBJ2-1	CASSGGTSFNEQFF	TGTGCCAGCAGCGGGGGGACTAGCTTCAATGAGCAGTTCTTC
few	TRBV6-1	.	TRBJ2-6	CASRPTVAGANVLTF	TGTGCCAGCAGACCCACAGTGGCTGGGGCCAACGTCCTGACTTTC
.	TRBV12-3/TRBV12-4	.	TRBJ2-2	CASTYRPVTRVFPGELFF	TGTGCCAGCACCTACCGCCCCGTGACTAGAGTATTCCCCGGGGAGCTGTTTTTT
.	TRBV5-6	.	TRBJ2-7	CASSFHGSYEQYF	TGTGCCAGCAGCTTTCACGGCTCCTACGAGCAGTACTTC
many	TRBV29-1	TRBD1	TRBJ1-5	CSAREGAQPQHF	TGCAGCGCCCGGGAGGGGGCACAGCCCCAGCATTTT
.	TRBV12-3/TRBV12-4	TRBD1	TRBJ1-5	CASRRTGVSNQPQHF	TGTGCCAGCAGGCGGACAGGGGTGAGCAATCAGCCCCAGCATTTT
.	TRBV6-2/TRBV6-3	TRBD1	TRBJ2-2	CASSSADRAVTGELFF	TGTGCCAGCAGCTCGGCGGACAGGGCCGTCACCGGGGAGCTGTTTTTT
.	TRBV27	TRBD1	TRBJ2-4	CASSSRTGDLAKNIQYF	TGTGCCAGCAGTTCCCGGACAGGAGACCTAGCCAAAAACATTCAGTACTTC
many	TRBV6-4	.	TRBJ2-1	CASAVGENNEQFF	TGTGCCAGCGCTGTAGGGGAAAACAATGAGCAGTTCTTC
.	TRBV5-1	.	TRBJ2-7	CASSSLFAGGSYEQYF	TGCGCCAGCAGCTCCTTGTTCGCCGGGGGCTCCTACGAGCAGTACTTC
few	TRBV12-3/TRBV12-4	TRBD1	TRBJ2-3	CASSQTGGGGTDTQYF	TGTGCCAGCAGCCAGACAGGGGGCGGTGGCACAGATACGCAGTATTTT
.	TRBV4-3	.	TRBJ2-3	CASSQDRARTDTQYF	TGCGCCAGCAGCCAAGACAGGGCCCGCACAGATACGCAGTATTTT
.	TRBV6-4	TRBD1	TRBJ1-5	CASSEQTGGQPQHF	TGTGCCAGCAGTGAGCAGACAGGGGGTCAGCCCCAGCATTTT
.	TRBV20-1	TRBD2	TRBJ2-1	CSATPRDYRFNEQFF	TGCAGTGCTACCCCCCGGGACTATAGGTTCAATGAGCAGTTCTTC
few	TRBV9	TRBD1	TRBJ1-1	CASSVVNTGGTEAFF	TGTGCCAGCAGCGTAGTGAACACAGGGGGCACTGAAGCTTTCTTT
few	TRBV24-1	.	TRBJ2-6	CATSDHSGANVLTF	TGTGCCACCAGCGACCACTCTGGGGCCAACGTCCTGACTTTC
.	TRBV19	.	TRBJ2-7	CASSAGPGWEQYF	TGTGCCAGTAGTGCGGGACCTGGATGGGAGCAGTACTTC
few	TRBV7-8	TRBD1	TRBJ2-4	CASSTRVGTAAKNIQYF	TGTGCCAGCAGCACCAGGGTAGGGACAGCTGCCAAAAACATTCAGTACTTC
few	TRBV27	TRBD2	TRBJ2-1	CASTRGTSGRNEQFF	TGTGCCAGCACCCGGGGAACTAGCGGGAGGAATGAGCAGTTCTTC
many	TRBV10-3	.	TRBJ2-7	CAISEEGFEQYF	TGTGCCATCAGTGAAGAGGGGTTCGAGCAGTACTTC
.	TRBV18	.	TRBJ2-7	CASSPTRLYYEQYF	TGTGCCAGCTCACCCACTAGGCTCTACTACGAGCAGTACTTC
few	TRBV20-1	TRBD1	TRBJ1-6	CSARKLGQGAFSPLHF	TGCAGTGCTAGGAAACTTGGACAGGGGGCATTCTCACCCCTCCACTTT
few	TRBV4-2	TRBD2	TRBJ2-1	CASSQETSGRLLFYNEQFF	TGTGCCAGCAGCCAGGAGACTAGCGGGAGATTGTTATTCTACAATGAGCAGTTCTTC
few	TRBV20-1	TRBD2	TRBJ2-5	CSACTSAEETQYF	TGCAGTGCTTGTACTAGCGCCGAAGAGACCCAGTACTTC
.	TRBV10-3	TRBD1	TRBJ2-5	CAIKPSGQGGETQYF	TGTGCCATAAAACCTTCTGGACAGGGTGGAGAGACCCAGTACTTC
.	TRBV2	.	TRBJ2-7	CASSITRIYEQYF	TGTGCCAGCAGCATTACTAGAATCTACGAGCAGTACTTC
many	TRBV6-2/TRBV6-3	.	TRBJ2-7	CASSYRALYEQYF	TGTGCCAGCAGTTACAGGGCGCTCTACGAGCAGTACTTC
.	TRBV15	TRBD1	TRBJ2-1	CATSRLQGVGEQFF	TGTGCCACCAGCCGCCTACAGGGGGTCGGTGAGCAGTTCTTC
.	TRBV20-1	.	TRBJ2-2	CSARVGSNTGELFF	TGCAGTGCTAGAGTCGGGTCGAACACCGGGGAGCTGTTTTTT
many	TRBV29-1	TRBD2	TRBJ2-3	CSVEDRIAGVADTQYF	TGCAGCGTTGAAGATCGGATAGCGGGAGTTGCAGATACGCAGTATTTT
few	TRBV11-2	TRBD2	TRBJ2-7	CASSSTSGWSYEQYF	TGTGCCAGCAGCTCTACTAGCGGGTGGTCCTACGAGCAGTACTTC
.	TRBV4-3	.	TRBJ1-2	CASSQDRGGRGGYTF	TGCGCCAGCAGCCAAGATCGTGGGGGGCGCGGGGGCTACACCTTC
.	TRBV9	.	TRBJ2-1	CASSVQGGDEQFF	TGTGCCAGCAGCGTACAGGGGGGGGATGAGCAGTTCTTC
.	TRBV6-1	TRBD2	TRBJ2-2	CASSVGIGGSAAGELFF	TGTGCCAGCAGTGTGGGGATTGGCGGGAGCGCAGCCGGGGAGCTGTTTTTT
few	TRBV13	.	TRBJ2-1	CASTYRGLYNEQFF	TGTGCCAGCACTTACAGGGGACTTTACAATGAGCAGTTCTTC
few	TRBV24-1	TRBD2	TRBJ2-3	CATRSGSFITDTQYF	TGTGCCACCAGGAGCGGGAGTTTTATAACAGATACGCAGTATTTT
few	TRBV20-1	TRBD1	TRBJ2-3	CSARDPRQGTDTQYF	TGCAGTGCTAGAGATCCGAGACAGGGGACAGATACGCAGTATTTT
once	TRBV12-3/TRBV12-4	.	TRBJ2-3	CASRPEITDTQYF	TGTGCCAGCAGACCGGAGATCACAGATACGCAGTATTTT
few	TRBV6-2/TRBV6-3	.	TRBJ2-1	CASSSYRRGSYNEQFF	TGTGCCAGCAGTTCTTACCGACGGGGCTCCTACAATGAGCAGTTCTTC
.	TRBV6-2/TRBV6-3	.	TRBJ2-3	CARSRPQAGIGDTQYF	TGTGCCCGCAGTCGTCCCCAGGCCGGGATTGGAGATACGCAGTATTTT
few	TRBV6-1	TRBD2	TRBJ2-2	CASSRGGLAGAYTGELFF	TGTGCCAGCAGCCGGGGGGGACTAGCGGGAGCGTACACCGGGGAGCTGTTTTTT
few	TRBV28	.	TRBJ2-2	CASSFPSAGPNTGELFF	TGTGCCAGCAGTTTCCCCAGCGCGGGTCCGAACACCGGGGAGCTGTTTTTT
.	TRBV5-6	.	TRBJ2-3	CASSFGTASDTQYF	TGTGCCAGCAGCTTCGGGACGGCTAGCGATACGCAGTATTTT
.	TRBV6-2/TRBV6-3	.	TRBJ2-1	CASSYGGSTDEQFF	TGTGCCAGCAGTTACGGTGGGAGTACGGATGAGCAGTTCTTC
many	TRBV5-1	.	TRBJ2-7	CASSPRGHSYEQYF	TGCGCCAGCAGCCCCCGGGGTCACTCCTACGAGCAGTACTTC
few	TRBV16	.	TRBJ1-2	CASSGGLRSNYGYTF	TGTGCCAGCAGCGGGGGACTAAGATCTAACTATGGCTACACCTTC
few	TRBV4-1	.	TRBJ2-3	CASSQVDAGPDTQYF	TGCGCCAGCAGCCAAGTGGACGCAGGGCCAGATACGCAGTATTTT